This T cell receptor beta chain derives from a study of immune evolution from preneoplasia to lung adenocarcinoma. J lost 10 bases, V lost 4 bases, and 13 bases had no gene match. CDR1 and CDR2 from the germline V gene are MRHNA and SNTAGT. This CDR3 has 16 amino acids. In this sample, this clone is medium-sized. Antigen specificity is unknown. Clones were read by immunoSEQ multiplex PCR, and TCRdb kept only the in-frame ones, dropping some. The table records 20,000 to 25,000 clones, over 70% of them present only once. Between the mid-2010s and the late 2010s, patients underwent resection in Japan or China. Premalignant or tumor cells were enriched by macro-dissection after pathologic assessment. Study-wide findings and caveats: Later-stage lesions appeared to have more T cells, more diversity, less clonality. Normal lung had the highest top T cell clone frequencies.

Sequenced material: FFPE invasive lung adenocarcinoma tissue. V is TRBV6-4 and J is TRBJ2-2; 9 nucleotides align to TRBD2. The sequence was obtained from a person aged 55 to 70 with lung adenocarcinoma. The CDR3 DNA reads TGTGCCAGCAGTGTCTCCGGGACTAGCCAAGTGCCGGAGCTGTTTTTT. It translates to CASSVSGTSQVPELFF.